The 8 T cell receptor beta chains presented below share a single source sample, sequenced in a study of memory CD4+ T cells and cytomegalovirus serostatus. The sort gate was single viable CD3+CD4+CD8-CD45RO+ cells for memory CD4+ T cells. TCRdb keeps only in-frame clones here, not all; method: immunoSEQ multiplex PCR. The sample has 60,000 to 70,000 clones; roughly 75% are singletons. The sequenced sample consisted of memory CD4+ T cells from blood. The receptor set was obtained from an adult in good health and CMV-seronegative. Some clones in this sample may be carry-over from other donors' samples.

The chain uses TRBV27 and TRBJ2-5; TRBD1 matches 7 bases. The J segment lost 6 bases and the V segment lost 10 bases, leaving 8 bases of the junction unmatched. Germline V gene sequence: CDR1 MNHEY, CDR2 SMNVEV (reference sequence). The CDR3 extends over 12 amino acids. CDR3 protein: CATQGVGKTQYF. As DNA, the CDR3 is TGTGCCACCCAGGGGGTTGGGAAGACCCAGTACTTC.

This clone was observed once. The CDR3 nucleotides read TGTGCCAGCAGTGATAGGGTCCGAGCATCCCAGTACTTC. This sequence encodes CASSDRVRASQYF. V usage is TRBV2 and J usage is TRBJ2-5; D unresolved. Germline V CDR1 and CDR2: SNHLY, FYNNEI. The CDR3 has 13 residues. V lost 3 bases and J 9 bases, leaving 14 bases between the germline ends.

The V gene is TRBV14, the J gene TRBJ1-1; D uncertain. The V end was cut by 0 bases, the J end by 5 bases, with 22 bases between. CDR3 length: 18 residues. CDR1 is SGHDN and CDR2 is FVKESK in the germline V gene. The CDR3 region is CASSQETLLHGRGTEAFF. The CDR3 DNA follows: TGTGCCAGCAGCCAAGAAACCCTCTTACACGGTCGGGGAACTGAAGCTTTCTTT. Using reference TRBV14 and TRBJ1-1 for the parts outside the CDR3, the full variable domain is EAGVTQFPSHSVIEKGQTVTLRCDPISGHDNLYWYRRVMGKEIKFLLHFVKESKQDESGMPNNRFLAERTGGTYSTLKVQPAELEDSGVYFCASSQETLLHGRGTEAFFGQGTRLTVV.

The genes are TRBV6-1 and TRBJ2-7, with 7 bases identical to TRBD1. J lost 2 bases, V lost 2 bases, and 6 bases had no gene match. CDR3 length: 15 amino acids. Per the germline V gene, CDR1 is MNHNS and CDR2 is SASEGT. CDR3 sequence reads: CASSEPTGHPYEQYF. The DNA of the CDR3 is TGTGCCAGCAGTGAACCGACAGGGCATCCCTACGAGCAGTACTTC.

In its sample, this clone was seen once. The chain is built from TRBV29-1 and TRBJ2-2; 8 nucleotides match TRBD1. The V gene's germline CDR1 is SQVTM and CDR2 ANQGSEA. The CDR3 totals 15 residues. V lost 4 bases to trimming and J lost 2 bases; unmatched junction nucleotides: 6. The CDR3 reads CSVGAGTGNTGELFF. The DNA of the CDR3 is TGCAGCGTTGGGGCTGGGACAGGCAACACCGGGGAGCTGTTTTTT.

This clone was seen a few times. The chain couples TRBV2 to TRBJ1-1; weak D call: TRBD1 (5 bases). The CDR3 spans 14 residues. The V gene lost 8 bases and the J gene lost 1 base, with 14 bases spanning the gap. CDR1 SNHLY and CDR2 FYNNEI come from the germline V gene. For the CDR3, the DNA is TGTGCCAGCGACGCCGGGACGGAGAACACTGAAGCTTTCTTT. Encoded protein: CASDAGTENTEAFF.

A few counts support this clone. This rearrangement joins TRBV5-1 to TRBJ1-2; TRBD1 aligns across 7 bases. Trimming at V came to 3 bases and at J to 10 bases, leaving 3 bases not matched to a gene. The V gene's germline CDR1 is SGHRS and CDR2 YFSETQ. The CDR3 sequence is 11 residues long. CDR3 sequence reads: CASSWGQIYTF. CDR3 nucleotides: TGCGCCAGCAGCTGGGGACAGATCTACACCTTC.

Written as DNA, the CDR3 is TGTGCCAGCAGTATGGACAGGCCGGAGTATGGCTACACCTTC. Its protein product is CASSMDRPEYGYTF. The J gene is TRBJ1-2, the V gene TRBV2; 7 bases map to TRBD1. J lost 5 bases, V lost 5 bases, and 8 bases had no gene match. This CDR3 is built from 14 residues. CDR1 and CDR2 from the germline V gene are SNHLY and FYNNEI.